This T cell receptor (beta chain) stems from a study of OX40 agonist ivuxolimab in advanced cancers. Study as a whole: Ivuxolimab was delivered to patients intravenously every 2 weeks at doses spanning 0.01 to 10 mg/kg.

The CDR3 is 14 amino acids. CDR1 is WNHNN, CDR2 SYGVQD, per germline (reference sequence). Trimming removed 3 bases from V and 4 bases from J; junction bases left unmatched: 5. The data were produced by immunoSEQ multiplex PCR, yet TCRdb's version contains in-frame clones alone and is incomplete. Among about 62,000 clones listed, approximately 79% were seen once. The TCR originated in an adult with an advanced solid tumor such as melanoma, head and neck, liver or kidney cancer. The chain employs TRBV10-1 and TRBJ1-2; 7 nucleotides agree with TRBD1. This specimen consisted of CD4+ or CD8+ T cells sorted from blood, obtained in a trial of the OX40 agonist ivuxolimab. CDR3 protein: CASSETTGTYGYTF. The CDR3 nucleotides are TGCGCCAGCAGTGAAACGACAGGGACCTATGGCTACACCTTC.